What follows is one T cell receptor beta chain and its context. Its specificity is not known. Analyses pooled second doses at about 4 or about 12 weeks. This sample was included in a study of T cell responses to AZD1222 COVID-19 vaccine. Method: immunoSEQ multiplex PCR; TCRdb's copy keeps in-frame clones and lacks some. The data show 150,000 to 200,000 clones, roughly 90% seen once. V lost 0 bases and J lost 7, with 20 bases in between. This CDR3 spans 18 amino acids. In germline, CDR1 is SGHDT, CDR2 YYEEEE. Study results and caveats: Among the donors, most were white British and more were female, and clonal diversity was possibly underestimated. Regions 160-218 and 743-854 held dominance among vaccine-associated CD4 TCRs, which spanned spike.

The receptor was derived from an adult who received the AZD1222 COVID-19 vaccine. The V and J genes are TRBV5-6 and TRBJ1-6, with TRBD1 as a possible D gene (6 bases). This specimen was peripheral blood, taken 28 days after the second AZD1222 dose. The CDR3 region is CASSLGGTREGRNSPLHF. The CDR3 bases are TGTGCCAGCAGCTTGGGGGGGACACGGGAAGGAAGGAATTCACCCCTCCACTTT.